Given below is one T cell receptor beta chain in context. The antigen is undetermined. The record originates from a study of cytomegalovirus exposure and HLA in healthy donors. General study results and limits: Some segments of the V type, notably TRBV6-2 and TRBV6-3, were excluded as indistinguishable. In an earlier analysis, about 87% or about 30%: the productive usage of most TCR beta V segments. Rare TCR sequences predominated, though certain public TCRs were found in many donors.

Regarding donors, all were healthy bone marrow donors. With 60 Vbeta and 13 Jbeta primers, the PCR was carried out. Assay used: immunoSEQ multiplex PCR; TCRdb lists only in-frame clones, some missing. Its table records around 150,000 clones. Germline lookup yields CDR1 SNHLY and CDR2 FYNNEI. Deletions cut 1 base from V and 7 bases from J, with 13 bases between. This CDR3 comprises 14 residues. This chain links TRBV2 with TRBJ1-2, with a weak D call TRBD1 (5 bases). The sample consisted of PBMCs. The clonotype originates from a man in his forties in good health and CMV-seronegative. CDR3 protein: CASSEGELGGGYTF. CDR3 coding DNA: TGTGCCAGCAGTGAAGGAGAACTCGGGGGTGGCTACACCTTC.